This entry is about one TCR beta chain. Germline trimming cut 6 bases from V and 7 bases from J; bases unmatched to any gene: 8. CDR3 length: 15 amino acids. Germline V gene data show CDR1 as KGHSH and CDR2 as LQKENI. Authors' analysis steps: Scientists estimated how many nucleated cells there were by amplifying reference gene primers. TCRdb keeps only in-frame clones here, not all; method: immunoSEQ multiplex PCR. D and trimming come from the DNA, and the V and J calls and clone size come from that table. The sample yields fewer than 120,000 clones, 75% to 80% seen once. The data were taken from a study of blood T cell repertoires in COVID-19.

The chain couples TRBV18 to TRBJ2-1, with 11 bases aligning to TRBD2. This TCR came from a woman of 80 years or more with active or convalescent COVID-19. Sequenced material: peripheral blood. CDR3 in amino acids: CASSRSGRASNEQFF. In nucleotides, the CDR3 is TGTGCCAGCTCCCGTAGCGGGAGGGCCTCGAATGAGCAGTTCTTC.